These 15 T cell receptor beta chains were sequenced from one sample in a study of shared clonotypes between healthy human individuals. Clones were sequenced by immunoSEQ multiplex PCR, and TCRdb holds only the in-frame ones, with some missing. Of roughly 700,000 clones in the sample, roughly 70% were seen once. Sample: memory CD4+ T cells sorted from blood. Described subset: CD45RA-negative fraction. Every receptor here comes from a woman aged 25 to 45 in good health.

The J gene is TRBJ2-6, the V gene TRBV18; 8 bases are shared with TRBD2. Looked up from germline, CDR1 is KGHSH and CDR2 is LQKENI. The J segment lost 1 base and the V segment lost 4 bases, leaving 3 bases of the junction unmatched. This CDR3 contains 16 residues. CDR3 region: CASSRQRESGANVLTF. Written as DNA, the CDR3 is TGTGCCAGCTCACGGCAGCGGGAGTCTGGGGCCAACGTCCTGACTTTC.

The chain has TRBV28 and TRBJ1-5, with unresolved D. Germline CDR1 MDHEN, CDR2 SYDVKM. V was cut by 9 bases and J by 3 bases, with 12 bases left in between. The CDR3 loop spans 13 amino acids. The chain's CDR3 is CASTGPINQPQHF. The CDR3 coding sequence is TGTGCCAGTACCGGGCCGATCAATCAGCCCCAGCATTTT.

The chain combines TRBV7-9 with TRBJ2-7; TRBD1 matches 9 bases. Looked up from germline, CDR1 is SEHNR and CDR2 is FQNEAQ (reference sequence). The junction had 5 bases not matched to a gene; V was cut back by 1 base and J by 10 bases. The CDR3 is 13 amino acids. The CDR3 nucleotides read TGTGCCAGCAGCTTAGAGGACAGGGGTCGCCAGTACTTC. Protein sequence: CASSLEDRGRQYF. The full variable domain, with the rest looked up from reference TRBV7-9 and TRBJ2-7, is DTGVSQNPRHKITKRGQNVTFRCDPISEHNRLYWYRQTLGQGPEFLTYFQNEAQLEKSRLLSDRFSAERPKGSFSTLEIQRTEQGDSAMYLCASSLEDRGRQYFGPGTRLTVT.

The CDR3 DNA reads TGTGCCAGCAGTCCTCTCCGCCGAGAGACCCAGTACTTC. Its protein is CASSPLRRETQYF. The chain carries TRBV7-7 and TRBJ2-5; D unclear. The V gene lost 6 bases and the J gene lost 4 bases, with 12 bases spanning the gap. This CDR3 spans 13 amino acids. From germline, CDR1 is SSHAT and CDR2 FNYEAQ (reference sequence).

This chain uses TRBV6-1 with TRBJ2-2; 8 bases line up with TRBD2. The CDR3 is made up of 15 amino acids. Germline V gene data show CDR1 as MNHNS and CDR2 as SASEGT. V lost 4 bases and J lost 5; bases outside the gene matches: 6. Here the CDR3 reads CASSGKVAGTGELFF. For the CDR3, the DNA is TGTGCCAGCAGTGGGAAGGTAGCGGGAACCGGGGAGCTGTTTTTT.

The V call is TRBV30, the J call TRBJ1-1, with 8 bases fitting TRBD1. The germline V gene encodes CDR1 GTSNPN and CDR2 SVGIG (reference sequence). The CDR3 extends over 15 amino acids. With V trimmed by 2 bases and J by 7 bases, 12 bases remained unmatched. CDR3 residues: CAWSKRGAGGGEAFF. Here the CDR3 DNA reads TGTGCCTGGAGTAAGCGGGGGGCAGGGGGCGGTGAAGCTTTCTTT.

To note about this clone: With a far larger clone one base away, a read error is the likely cause. The sample has other DNA sequences that encode this CDR3 too. V is TRBV27 and J is TRBJ1-2; no definite D call. The CDR3 is 14 residues long. The germline CDR1 and CDR2 sequences are MNHEY and SMNVEV (reference sequence). The CDR3, as DNA: TGTGCCAGCAGTTTACGGGCGTGGAGCTATGGCTACACCTTT. Translation: CASSLRAWSYGYTF.

The chain recombines TRBV28 with TRBJ2-2; D ambiguous. Germline loops: CDR1 MDHEN, CDR2 SYDVKM. This CDR3 is built from 12 residues. Between the trimmed V and J ends, which lost 6 bases and 7 bases, there was a span of 9 bases. The CDR3 is CASSPGRGELFF. The CDR3 nucleotides are TGTGCCAGCAGCCCCGGTCGCGGGGAGCTGTTTTTT.

This clone was picked up a small number of times. The rearrangement links TRBV14 to TRBJ2-3; 7 bases agree with TRBD1. The CDR3 contains 17 residues. V gave up 1 base and J gave up 2 bases; unmatched junction bases: 9. CDR1 and CDR2 (germline): SGHDN, FVKESK. The DNA for the CDR3 is TGTGCCAGCAGCCAAGCCCGACAGGGTGCTAACACAGATACGCAGTATTTT. It yields the protein CASSQARQGANTDTQYF.

About this clone: Other DNA sequences in the sample encode the same CDR3. The V call is TRBV27, the J call TRBJ2-7; D possibly corresponds to TRBD2 (6 bases). Germline CDR1 reads MNHEY; CDR2 reads SMNVEV (reference sequence). Trimming removed 4 bases at V and 2 bases at J, with 15 bases between. This CDR3 contains 15 residues. CDR3 region: CASSSTGTPPYEQYF. CDR3 DNA: TGTGCCAGCAGTTCCACCGGGACTCCGCCCTACGAGCAGTACTTC.

This rearrangement joins TRBV7-9 to TRBJ1-4; D might be TRBD1 (6 bases). Germline CDR1 SEHNR, CDR2 FQNEAQ (reference sequence). The germline V and J ends were trimmed by 5 bases and 7 bases, with 14 bases remaining between them. There are 14 residues in the CDR3. In nucleotides, the CDR3 is TGTGCCAGCAGCGGTCAGGGGATCCTTGAAAAACTGTTTTTT. This codes for CASSGQGILEKLFF.

This chain joins TRBV6-1 and TRBJ2-5, with 9 bases that match TRBD1. The CDR3 extends over 13 amino acids. The ends lost 6 bases at V and 6 bases at J; junction bases unmatched: 5. CDR1 is MNHNS and CDR2 is SASEGT in the germline V gene. CDR3 DNA sequence: TGTGCCAGCAGACCGACAGGGGGGAAGACCCAGTACTTC. Translation: CASRPTGGKTQYF.

The V gene is TRBV2, the J gene TRBJ2-5; perhaps TRBD2 as D (6 bases). CDR3 length: 12 amino acids. Trimming took 7 bases from V and 5 from J, leaving 11 bases between them. Germline CDR1 SNHLY, CDR2 FYNNEI. CDR3 residues: CASNMGRETQYF. The CDR3 region has the DNA TGTGCCAGCAATATGGGGAGGGAGACCCAGTACTTC. The full variable domain, with the rest looked up from reference TRBV2 and TRBJ2-5, is EPEVTQTPSHQVTQMGQEVILRCVPISNHLYFYWYRQILGQKVEFLVSFYNNEISEKSEIFDDQFSVERPDGSNFTLKIRSTKLEDSAMYFCASNMGRETQYFGPGTRLLVL.

As to this clone: A single base separates this from a much larger clone, so it may be a read error. This same CDR3 is encoded by further DNA sequences in the sample. CDR3 sequence reads: CASGPYEQYF. The CDR3 DNA reads as TGTGCCAGCGGCCCCTACGAGCAGTACTTC. The gene calls are TRBV28 and TRBJ2-7; D unresolved. From germline, CDR1 is MDHEN and CDR2 SYDVKM. V lost 8 bases, J lost 2 bases, and 4 bases lay in between. The CDR3 consists of 10 residues.

This sequence joins TRBV6-6 and TRBJ2-2, with 15 positions matching TRBD2. From germline, CDR1 is MNHNY and CDR2 SVGAGI (reference sequence). Trimming removed 6 bases from V and 8 bases from J; junction bases left unmatched: 7. The CDR3 totals 16 residues. CDR3 bases: TGTGCCAGCAGCCCCAGGACTAGCGGGAGGGGTGGGGAGCTGTTTTTT. Translating it yields CASSPRTSGRGGELFF.